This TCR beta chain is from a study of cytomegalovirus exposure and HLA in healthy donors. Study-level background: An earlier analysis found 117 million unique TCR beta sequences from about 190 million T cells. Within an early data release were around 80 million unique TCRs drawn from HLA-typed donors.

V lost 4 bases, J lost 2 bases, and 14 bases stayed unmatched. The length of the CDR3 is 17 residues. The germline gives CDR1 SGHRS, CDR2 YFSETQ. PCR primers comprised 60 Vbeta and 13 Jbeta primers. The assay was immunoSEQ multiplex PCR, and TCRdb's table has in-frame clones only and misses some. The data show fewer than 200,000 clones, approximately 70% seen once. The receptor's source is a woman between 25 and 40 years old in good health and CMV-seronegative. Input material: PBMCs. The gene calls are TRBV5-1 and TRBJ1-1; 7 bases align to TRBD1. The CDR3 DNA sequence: TGCGCCAGCAGCGACCCGGGACAGAGACGGATTAACACTGAAGCTTTCTTT. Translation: CASSDPGQRRINTEAFF.